The clone carrying this T cell receptor (beta chain) has ten or more counts. What it recognizes is unknown. Germline V gene sequence: CDR1 SGHVS, CDR2 FQNEAQ. The CDR3 spans 14 residues. J was trimmed by 2 bases and V by 8 bases; bases with no gene match: 7. Presentation of ophthalmopathy in the donors involved moderate-to-severe activity, CAS ≥3, NOSPECS ≥4 and a duration under 3 months. Diagnosis used clinical symptoms, serum thyroxine, TRAb, thyroid ultrasound and orbital computed tomography. This specimen belongs to a study of Graves' ophthalmopathy and Graves' hyperthyroidism. About the research overall: Peripheral blood samples were taken at initial diagnosis, before any treatment.

TCR beta CDR3 regions were amplified from RNA transcripts. First-round RT-PCR with HTBI primers preceded a second-round multiplex PCR. Each CDR3 protein gets one entry after TCRdb re-called the multiplex PCR reads with MiXCR. The data contain about 210,000 distinct CDR3 sequences, just under 30% of them singletons. Study results and limitations: Cross-validated, the 13-signature model showed 87.88%/81.08% sensitivity/specificity, and 80%/75% in the test set.

The genes are TRBV7-8 and TRBJ2-7; TRBD2 aligns across 9 bases. What was sequenced was peripheral blood. The sequence was obtained from a man in his fifties with Graves' ophthalmopathy. The CDR3 loop is CASGASSGAYEQYF. The DNA for the CDR3 is TGTGCCAGCGGAGCATCTAGCGGGGCCTACGAGCAGTACTTC.